A selection of T cell receptor beta chains follows, all from one sample in a study of cytomegalovirus exposure and HLA in healthy donors. Sequencing was performed with immunoSEQ multiplex PCR; in TCRdb, only in-frame clones are kept and a portion is missing. This table has about 240,000 clones, approximately 86% appearing once. Material for sequencing was PBMCs. These receptors all come from a woman in her 30s in good health and CMV-seropositive. Both conserved end residues are part of each CDR3. The D gene is left open where the match is weak. Only part of the rows carry a size: once, few, many, or a class if the clone is expanded.

len	v_gene	j_gene	d_gene	abundance	CDR3aa	CDR3nt
14	TRBV29-1	TRBJ1-5	.	.	CSVRGQSGEVPQHF	TGCAGCGTTCGCGGGCAGTCGGGCGAGGTGCCCCAGCATTTT
16	TRBV30	TRBJ2-6	.	.	CAWSVWRPSGANVLTF	TGTGCCTGGAGTGTATGGAGGCCTTCTGGGGCCAACGTCCTGACTTTC
14	TRBV6-5	TRBJ2-7	.	few	CASSYLPGSYEQYF	TGTGCCAGCAGTTATCTACCAGGCTCCTACGAGCAGTACTTC
15	TRBV7-2	TRBJ2-3	.	.	CASSLVGSGAGTQYF	TGTGCCAGCAGCTTAGTGGGGTCTGGGGCAGGTACGCAGTATTTT
14	TRBV27	TRBJ2-7	TRBD2	.	CASTRTSGTYEQYF	TGTGCCAGCACGAGGACTAGCGGGACCTACGAGCAGTACTTC
13	TRBV25-1	TRBJ1-6	.	.	CASSEQGYSPLHF	TGTGCCAGCAGTGAACAGGGCTATTCACCCCTCCACTTT
13	TRBV6-5	TRBJ1-4	.	.	CASSATGKGKLFF	TGTGCCAGCAGTGCAACAGGGAAGGGGAAACTGTTTTTT
14	TRBV28	TRBJ1-1	TRBD1	few	CASRSDRVVTEAFF	TGTGCCAGCAGGTCGGACAGGGTGGTAACTGAAGCTTTCTTT
11	TRBV4-1	TRBJ2-3	.	.	CASSGGPTQYF	TGCGCCAGCAGCGGTGGGCCTACGCAGTATTTT
16	TRBV27	TRBJ1-2	TRBD1	.	CASSLTGAGGSYGYTF	TGTGCCAGCAGTCTCACGGGGGCAGGGGGGAGCTATGGCTACACCTTC
15	TRBV18	TRBJ2-7	.	.	CASSPGQPNYYEQYF	TGTGCCAGCTCACCAGGACAGCCTAACTACTACGAGCAGTACTTC
15	TRBV28	TRBJ2-5	.	.	CASAVGGMRAETQYF	TGTGCCAGCGCCGTGGGCGGGATGAGAGCGGAGACCCAGTACTTC
11	TRBV2	TRBJ2-3	.	.	CASRSADTQYF	TGTGCCAGCAGGTCCGCAGATACGCAGTATTTT
16	TRBV19	TRBJ2-5	TRBD1	.	CASSIDRTGSQETQYF	TGTGCCAGTAGTATAGACCGGACAGGGTCACAAGAGACCCAGTACTTC
18	TRBV12-5	TRBJ1-4	.	.	CASGLAQQGTDRTDQLFF	TGTGCTAGTGGTTTGGCCCAACAGGGAACGGACCGTACCGACCAACTGTTTTTT
15	TRBV6-1	TRBJ1-4	.	.	CASSVLAGTNEKLFF	TGTGCCAGCAGTGTACTAGCCGGAACTAATGAAAAACTGTTTTTT
15	TRBV25-1	TRBJ2-1	.	.	CASSDPRAGLSEQFF	TGTGCCAGCAGTGATCCGAGGGCCGGGTTGAGTGAGCAGTTCTTC
19	TRBV7-8	TRBJ2-4	TRBD2	.	CASSLDLAGEFPVENIQYF	TGTGCCAGCAGCTTAGATTTAGCGGGAGAGTTCCCAGTGGAAAACATTCAGTACTTC